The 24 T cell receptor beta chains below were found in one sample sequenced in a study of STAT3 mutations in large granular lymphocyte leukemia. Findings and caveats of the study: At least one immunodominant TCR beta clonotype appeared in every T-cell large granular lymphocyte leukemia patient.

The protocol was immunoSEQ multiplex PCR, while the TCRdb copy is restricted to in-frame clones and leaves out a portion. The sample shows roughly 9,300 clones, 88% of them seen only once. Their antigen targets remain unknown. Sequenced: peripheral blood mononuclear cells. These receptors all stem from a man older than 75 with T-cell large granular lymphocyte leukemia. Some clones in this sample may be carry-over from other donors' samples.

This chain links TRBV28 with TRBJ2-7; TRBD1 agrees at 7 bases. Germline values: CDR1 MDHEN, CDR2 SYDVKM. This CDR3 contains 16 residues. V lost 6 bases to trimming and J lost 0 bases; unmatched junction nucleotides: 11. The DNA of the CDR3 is TGTGCCAGCAGGGAAACGGGACAGACGAGCTCCTACGAGCAGTACTTC. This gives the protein CASRETGQTSSYEQYF. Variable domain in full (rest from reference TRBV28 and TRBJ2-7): DVKVTQSSRYLVKRTGEKVFLECVQDMDHENMFWYRQDPGLGLRLIYFSYDVKMKEKGDIPEGYSVSREKKERFSLILESASTNQTSMYLCASRETGQTSSYEQYFGPGTRLTVT.

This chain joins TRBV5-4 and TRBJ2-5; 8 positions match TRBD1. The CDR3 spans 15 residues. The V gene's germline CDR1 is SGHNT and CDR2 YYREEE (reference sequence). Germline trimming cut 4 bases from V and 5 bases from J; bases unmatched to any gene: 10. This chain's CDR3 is CASSNPDRGWETQYF. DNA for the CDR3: TGTGCCAGCAGCAACCCCGACAGGGGTTGGGAGACCCAGTACTTC.

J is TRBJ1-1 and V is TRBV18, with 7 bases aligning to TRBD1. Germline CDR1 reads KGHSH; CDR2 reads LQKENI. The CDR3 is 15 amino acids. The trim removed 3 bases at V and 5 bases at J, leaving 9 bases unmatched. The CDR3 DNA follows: TGTGCCAGCTCACCGGCCAACAGGGGAGGAACTGAAGCTTTCTTT. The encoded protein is CASSPANRGGTEAFF.

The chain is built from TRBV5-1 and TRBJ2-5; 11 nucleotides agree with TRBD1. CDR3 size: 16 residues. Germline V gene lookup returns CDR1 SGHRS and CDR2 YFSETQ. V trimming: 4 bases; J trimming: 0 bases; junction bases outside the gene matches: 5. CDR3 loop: CASSPGTGGYQETQYF. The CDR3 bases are TGCGCCAGCAGCCCGGGGACAGGGGGGTACCAAGAGACCCAGTACTTC.

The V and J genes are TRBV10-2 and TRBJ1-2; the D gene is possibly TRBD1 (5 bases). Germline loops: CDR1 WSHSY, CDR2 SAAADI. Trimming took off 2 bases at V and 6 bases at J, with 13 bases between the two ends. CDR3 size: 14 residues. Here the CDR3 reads CASSEDGQYHGYTF. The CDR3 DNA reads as TGCGCCAGCAGTGAGGATGGACAATACCATGGCTACACCTTC.

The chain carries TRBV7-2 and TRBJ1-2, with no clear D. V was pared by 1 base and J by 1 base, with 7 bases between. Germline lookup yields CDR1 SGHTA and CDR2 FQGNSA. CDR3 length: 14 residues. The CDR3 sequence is CASSLEGNNYGYTF. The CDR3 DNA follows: TGTGCCAGCAGCTTAGAGGGCAATAACTATGGCTACACCTTC.

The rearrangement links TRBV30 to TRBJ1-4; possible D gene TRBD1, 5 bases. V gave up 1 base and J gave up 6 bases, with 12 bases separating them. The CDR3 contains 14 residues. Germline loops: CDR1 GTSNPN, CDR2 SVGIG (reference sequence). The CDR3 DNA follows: TGTGCCTGGAGTGCTGGGGGGGTAGATGAAAAACTGTTTTTT. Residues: CAWSAGGVDEKLFF.

The CDR3 sequence: CATSRAAGQETQYF. The CDR3 nucleotides are TGTGCCACCAGCAGAGCAGCGGGGCAAGAGACCCAGTACTTC. The chain joins TRBV15 to TRBJ2-5, with 7 bases lining up with TRBD2. J gave up 2 bases and V 1 base, and 1 base lay outside the gene matches. From germline, CDR1 is LNHNV and CDR2 YYDKDF (reference sequence). This CDR3 comprises 14 residues.

CDR3: CSATQGAYTGELFF. CDR3 nucleotides: TGCAGCGCAACTCAGGGGGCCTACACCGGGGAGCTGTTTTTT. This sequence joins TRBV29-1 and TRBJ2-2; 8 positions agree with TRBD1. This CDR3 is built from 14 residues. The ends lost 7 bases at V and 3 bases at J; junction bases unmatched: 7. From germline, CDR1 is SQVTM and CDR2 ANQGSEA.

As DNA, the CDR3 is TGTGCCAGCTCACCATTTCGCAGTCGGACCCCCTACGAGCAGTACTTC. This encodes CASSPFRSRTPYEQYF. The chain uses TRBV18 and TRBJ2-7; D ambiguous. CDR1 is KGHSH, CDR2 LQKENI, per germline. CDR3 length equals 16 residues. Trimming removed 2 bases from V and 2 bases from J, with 16 bases in between. Looking up the rest from reference TRBV18 and TRBJ2-7 gives the full variable domain: NAGVMQNPRHLVRRRGQEARLRCSPMKGHSHVYWYRQLPEEGLKFMVYLQKENIIDESGMPKERFSAEFPKEGPSILRIQQVVRGDSAAYFCASSPFRSRTPYEQYFGPGTRLTVT.

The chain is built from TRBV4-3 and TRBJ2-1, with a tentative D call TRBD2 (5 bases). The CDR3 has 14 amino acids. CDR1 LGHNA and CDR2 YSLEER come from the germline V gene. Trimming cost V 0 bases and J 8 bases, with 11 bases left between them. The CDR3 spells CASSQEASRYEQFF. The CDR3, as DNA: TGCGCCAGCAGCCAAGAAGCTAGCCGATATGAGCAGTTCTTC.

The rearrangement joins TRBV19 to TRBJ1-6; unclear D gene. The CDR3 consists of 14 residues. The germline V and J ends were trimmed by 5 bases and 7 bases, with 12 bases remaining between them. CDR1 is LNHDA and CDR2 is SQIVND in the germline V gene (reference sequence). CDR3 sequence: CASSHGRENSPLHF. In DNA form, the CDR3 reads TGTGCCAGTAGTCACGGAAGGGAAAATTCACCCCTCCACTTT.

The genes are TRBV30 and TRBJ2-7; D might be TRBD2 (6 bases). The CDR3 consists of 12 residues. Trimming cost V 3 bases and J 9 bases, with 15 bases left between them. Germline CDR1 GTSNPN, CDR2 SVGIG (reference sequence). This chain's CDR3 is CAWSPPAGRQYF. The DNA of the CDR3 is TGTGCCTGGAGCCCCCCGGCCGGGAGGCAGTACTTC.

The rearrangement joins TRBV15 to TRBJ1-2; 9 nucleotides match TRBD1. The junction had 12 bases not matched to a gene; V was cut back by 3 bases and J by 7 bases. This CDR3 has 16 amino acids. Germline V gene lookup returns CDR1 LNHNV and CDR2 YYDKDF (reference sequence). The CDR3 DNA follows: TGTGCCACCAGCAGCATCCTTGGGACAGGGTCGTCTGGCTACACCTTC. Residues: CATSSILGTGSSGYTF.

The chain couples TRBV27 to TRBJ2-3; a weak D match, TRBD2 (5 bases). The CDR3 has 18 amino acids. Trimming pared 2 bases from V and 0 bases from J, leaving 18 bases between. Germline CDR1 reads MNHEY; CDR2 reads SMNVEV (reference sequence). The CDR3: CASSLIYSGNPSTDTQYF. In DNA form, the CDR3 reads TGTGCCAGCAGTTTAATATATTCGGGAAACCCTAGCACAGATACGCAGTATTTT.

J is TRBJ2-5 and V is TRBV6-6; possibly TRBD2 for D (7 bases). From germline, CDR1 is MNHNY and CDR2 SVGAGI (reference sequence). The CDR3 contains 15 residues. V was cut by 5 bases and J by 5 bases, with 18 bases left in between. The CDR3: CASSIHAGATETQYF. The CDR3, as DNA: TGTGCCAGCAGTATTCACGCGGGGGCAACGGAGACCCAGTACTTC.

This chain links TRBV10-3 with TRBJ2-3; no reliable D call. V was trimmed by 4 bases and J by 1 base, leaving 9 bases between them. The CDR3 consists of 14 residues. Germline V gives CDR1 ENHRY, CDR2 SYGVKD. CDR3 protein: CAISVFQGTDTQYF. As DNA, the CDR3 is TGTGCCATCAGTGTATTCCAGGGCACAGATACGCAGTATTTT.

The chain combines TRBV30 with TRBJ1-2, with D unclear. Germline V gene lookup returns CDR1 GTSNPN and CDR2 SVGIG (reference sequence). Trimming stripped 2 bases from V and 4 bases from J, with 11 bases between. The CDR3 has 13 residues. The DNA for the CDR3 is TGTGCCTGGAGTATTAGGTCAGCCTATGGCTACACCTTC. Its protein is CAWSIRSAYGYTF. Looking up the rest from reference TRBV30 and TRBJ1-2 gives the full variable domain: SQTIHQWPATLVQPVGSPLSLECTVEGTSNPNLYWYRQAAGRGLQLLFYSVGIGQISSEVPQNLSASRPQDRQFILSSKKLLLSDSGFYLCAWSIRSAYGYTFGSGTRLTVV.

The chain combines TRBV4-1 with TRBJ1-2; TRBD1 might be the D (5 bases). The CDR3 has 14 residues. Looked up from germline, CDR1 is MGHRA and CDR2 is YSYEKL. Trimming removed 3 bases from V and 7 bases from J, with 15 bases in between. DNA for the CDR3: TGCGCCAGCAGCCAGACCGCCAGGGACTTTGGCTACACCTTC. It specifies CASSQTARDFGYTF.

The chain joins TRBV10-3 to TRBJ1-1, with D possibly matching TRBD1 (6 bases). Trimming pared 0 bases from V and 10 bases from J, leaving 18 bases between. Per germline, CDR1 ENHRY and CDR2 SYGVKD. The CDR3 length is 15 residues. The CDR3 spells CAISESQQGAGVAFF. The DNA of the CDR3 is TGTGCCATCAGTGAGTCACAGCAGGGCGCAGGGGTAGCTTTCTTT.

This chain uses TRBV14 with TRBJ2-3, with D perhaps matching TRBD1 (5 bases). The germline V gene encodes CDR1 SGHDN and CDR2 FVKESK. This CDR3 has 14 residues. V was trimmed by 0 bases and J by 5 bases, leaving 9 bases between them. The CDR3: CASSQEGQGDTQYF. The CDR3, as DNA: TGTGCCAGCAGCCAAGAAGGTCAGGGAGATACGCAGTATTTT.

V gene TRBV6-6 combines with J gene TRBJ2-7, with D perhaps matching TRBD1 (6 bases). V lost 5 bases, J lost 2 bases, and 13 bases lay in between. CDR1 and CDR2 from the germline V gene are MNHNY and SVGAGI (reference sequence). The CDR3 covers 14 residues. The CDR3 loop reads CASSPRTDTYEQYF. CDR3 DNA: TGTGCCAGCAGTCCCCGGACAGACACCTACGAGCAGTACTTC.

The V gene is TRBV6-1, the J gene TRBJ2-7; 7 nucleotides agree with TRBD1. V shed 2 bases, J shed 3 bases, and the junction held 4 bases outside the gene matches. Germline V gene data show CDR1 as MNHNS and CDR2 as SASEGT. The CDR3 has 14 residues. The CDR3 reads CASSEMWDSYEQYF. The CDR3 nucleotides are TGTGCCAGCAGTGAAATGTGGGACAGCTACGAGCAGTACTTC.

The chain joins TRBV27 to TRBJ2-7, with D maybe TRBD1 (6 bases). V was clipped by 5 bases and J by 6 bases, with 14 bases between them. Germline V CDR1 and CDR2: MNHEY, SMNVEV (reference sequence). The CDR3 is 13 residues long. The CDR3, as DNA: TGTGCCAGCAGTAACCCATTACAGGGCGAGCAGTACTTC. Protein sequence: CASSNPLQGEQYF.